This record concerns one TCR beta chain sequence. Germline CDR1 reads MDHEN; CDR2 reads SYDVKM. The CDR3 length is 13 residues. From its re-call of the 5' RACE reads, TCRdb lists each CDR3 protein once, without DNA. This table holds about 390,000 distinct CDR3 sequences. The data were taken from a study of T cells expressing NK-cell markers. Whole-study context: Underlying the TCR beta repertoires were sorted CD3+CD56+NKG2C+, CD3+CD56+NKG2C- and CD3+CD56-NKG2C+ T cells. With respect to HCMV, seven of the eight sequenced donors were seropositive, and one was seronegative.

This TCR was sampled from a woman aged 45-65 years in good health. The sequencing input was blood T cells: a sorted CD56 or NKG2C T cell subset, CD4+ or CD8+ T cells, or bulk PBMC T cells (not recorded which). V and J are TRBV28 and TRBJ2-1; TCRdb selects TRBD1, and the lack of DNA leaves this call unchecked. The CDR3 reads CASSFRSGDEQFF.